The 30 T cell receptor beta chains below come from one sample, sequenced in a study of blood T cell repertoires in COVID-19. The protocol was immunoSEQ multiplex PCR, while the TCRdb copy is restricted to in-frame clones and leaves out a portion. In the table there are about 150,000 clones, 88% of which are singletons. Sample: PBMCs or T cells enriched from blood (not recorded which). Every receptor here comes from a woman in her 30s with acute COVID-19.

The J gene is TRBJ2-5, the V gene TRBV28; TRBD1 matches 8 bases. This CDR3 has 13 residues. Looked up from germline, CDR1 is MDHEN and CDR2 is SYDVKM. The J segment lost 4 bases and the V segment lost 6 bases, leaving 4 bases of the junction unmatched. CDR3 DNA sequence: TGTGCCAGCAGGGGCAGGGGGCGAGAGACCCAGTACTTC. This sequence encodes CASRGRGRETQYF.

The rearrangement links TRBV28 to TRBJ2-1, with no clear D. Trimming pared 7 bases from V and 2 bases from J, leaving 9 bases between. The CDR3 contains 13 residues. The germline V gene encodes CDR1 MDHEN and CDR2 SYDVKM. CDR3 nucleotides: TGTGCCAGCACCCTGCACACCTACAATGAGCAGTTCTTC. This translates into CASTLHTYNEQFF.

The CDR3 loop reads CAWSVGASGVGEQYF. The CDR3 region has the DNA TGTGCCTGGAGTGTAGGGGCTAGCGGGGTCGGGGAGCAGTACTTC. The rearrangement uses TRBV30 and TRBJ2-7; 9 bases align to TRBD2. The CDR3 is 15 amino acids. CDR1 is GTSNPN, CDR2 SVGIG, per germline (reference sequence). V shed 0 bases, J shed 7 bases, and the junction held 10 bases outside the gene matches.

The chain employs TRBV24-1 and TRBJ2-7; 11 bases map to TRBD1. The germline V gene has CDR1 KGHDR and CDR2 SFDVKD. The CDR3 is 16 amino acids. Trimming took 4 bases from V and 3 from J; bases not matched to a gene: 7. The CDR3 reads CATSDPGTGGDYEQYF. The CDR3 region has the DNA TGTGCCACCAGTGACCCCGGGACAGGGGGAGACTACGAGCAGTACTTC.

This clone was picked up one time. The chain uses TRBV28 and TRBJ1-2; 9 nucleotides align to TRBD1. The junction had 11 bases not matched to a gene; V was cut back by 5 bases and J by 7 bases. This CDR3 has 15 amino acids. Germline CDR1 MDHEN, CDR2 SYDVKM. The CDR3 nucleotides are TGTGCCAGCAGTCCCGCGGGACAGGGAGTAGGTGGCTACACCTTC. Translated: CASSPAGQGVGGYTF.

The rearrangement links TRBV27 to TRBJ2-1; maybe TRBD2 (5 bases). V lost 8 bases to trimming and J lost 6 bases, with 17 bases between them. Germline-derived CDR1 and CDR2 are MNHEY and SMNVEV (reference sequence). CDR3 length: 14 amino acids. The CDR3 DNA is TGTGCCAGCGGATTTGGACTCCCCATCAATGAGCAGTTCTTC. It yields the protein CASGFGLPINEQFF.

Only one count was recorded for this clone. The J gene is TRBJ1-3, the V gene TRBV30, with D perhaps matching TRBD1 (5 bases). V was shortened by 3 bases and J by 12 bases, with 15 bases between the two germline ends. The CDR3 spans 12 residues. CDR1 GTSNPN and CDR2 SVGIG come from the germline V gene (reference sequence). The CDR3 here is CAWSPGGADIYF. The CDR3 bases are TGTGCCTGGAGCCCCGGAGGGGCAGACATATATTTT.

The gene calls are TRBV7-9 and TRBJ1-1; no reliable D call. The CDR3 length is 15 residues. Germline CDR1 reads SEHNR; CDR2 reads FQNEAQ (reference sequence). The V and J ends lost 2 bases and 1 base respectively, with 11 bases between them. The CDR3 sequence: CASSLSYSANTEAFF. CDR3 coding DNA: TGTGCCAGCAGCTTATCATACAGTGCGAACACTGAAGCTTTCTTT.

The chain links TRBV11-2 to TRBJ2-1; the D gene is possibly TRBD2 (5 bases). V shed 1 base and J shed 0 bases, with 16 bases lying between them. The CDR3 loop spans 18 amino acids. CDR1 and CDR2 from the germline V gene are SGHAT and FQNNGV. The CDR3 here is CASSLVLDSSSSYNEQFF. DNA for the CDR3: TGTGCCAGCAGCTTAGTTTTGGACTCCTCCAGCTCCTACAATGAGCAGTTCTTC.

The V gene is TRBV6-4, the J gene TRBJ2-6, with unresolved D. The germline V and J ends were trimmed by 3 bases and 3 bases, with 12 bases remaining between them. Per the germline V gene, CDR1 is MRHNA and CDR2 is SNTAGT. There are 16 residues in the CDR3. The CDR3 DNA follows: TGTGCCAGCAGTGAGCGGTTAGGAGATGGGGCCAACGTCCTGACTTTC. Its translation is CASSERLGDGANVLTF.

The V gene is TRBV7-9, the J gene TRBJ1-5; 8 bases map to TRBD1. J lost 3 bases, V lost 5 bases, and 9 bases had no gene match. The CDR3 loop spans 16 amino acids. CDR1 SEHNR and CDR2 FQNEAQ come from the germline V gene (reference sequence). CDR3 sequence (DNA): TGTGCCAGCAGCAAAGGACAGGGAGCCTACAATCAGCCCCAGCATTTT. Protein: CASSKGQGAYNQPQHF.

Worth noting for this clone: The identical CDR3 is also encoded by other nucleotide sequences in the sample. This CDR3 reads CAWSRGTEAFF. The CDR3 DNA reads TGTGCCTGGAGTCGGGGAACTGAAGCTTTCTTT. This chain connects TRBV30 to TRBJ1-1; D not resolved. V lost 2 bases to trimming and J lost 5 bases, with 6 bases between them. This CDR3 is 11 amino acids long. Germline CDR1 GTSNPN, CDR2 SVGIG (reference sequence).

V and J are TRBV15 and TRBJ2-5; 14 bases agree with TRBD2. V lost 0 bases and J lost 6; bases outside the gene matches: 9. The length of the CDR3 is 18 residues. Per germline, CDR1 LNHNV and CDR2 YYDKDF (reference sequence). The CDR3 here is CATSRDPGLAGGTKTQYF. As DNA, the CDR3 is TGTGCCACCAGCAGAGATCCCGGACTAGCGGGAGGAACAAAGACCCAGTACTTC.

The rearrangement joins TRBV27 to TRBJ1-6; TRBD1 aligns across 8 bases. CDR1 and CDR2 (germline): MNHEY, SMNVEV (reference sequence). CDR3 length equals 17 residues. The V and J ends lost 2 bases and 0 bases, in that order; junction bases with no gene match: 3. As DNA, the CDR3 is TGTGCCAGCAGTTTAACAGGGGGAAGCTCCTATAATTCACCCCTCCACTTT. This translates into CASSLTGGSSYNSPLHF.

This clone was seen just once. The chain links TRBV10-3 to TRBJ1-1; weak D call: TRBD1 (5 bases). The CDR3 is 13 residues long. The germline V and J ends were trimmed by 4 bases and 0 bases, with 6 bases remaining between them. Germline V CDR1 and CDR2: ENHRY, SYGVKD. The chain's CDR3 is CAISAGLNTEAFF. CDR3 coding DNA: TGTGCCATCAGTGCAGGGCTGAACACTGAAGCTTTCTTT.

The genes are TRBV11-3 and TRBJ2-3, with D uncertain. V gave up 1 base and J gave up 0 bases, with 5 bases separating them. CDR3 size: 14 residues. The V gene's germline CDR1 is SGHNT and CDR2 YENEEA. The CDR3 DNA follows: TGTGCCAGCAGCTTAGGGCAGAGCACAGATACGCAGTATTTT. Translating gives CASSLGQSTDTQYF.

The chain recombines TRBV10-3 with TRBJ2-7, with 9 bases that match TRBD2. J lost 4 bases, V lost 2 bases, and 3 bases had no gene match. The CDR3 consists of 14 residues. From germline, CDR1 is ENHRY and CDR2 SYGVKD. CDR3 residues: CAISEEAGGYEQYF. The CDR3 DNA follows: TGTGCCATCAGTGAGGAGGCGGGAGGGTACGAGCAGTACTTC.

V usage is TRBV7-9 and J usage is TRBJ1-2; 8 bases align to TRBD1. After removal of 2 bases from V and 4 bases from J, the junction contained 6 bases not matched to a gene. This CDR3 region has 15 residues. CDR1 is SEHNR, CDR2 FQNEAQ, per germline (reference sequence). CDR3 in DNA: TGTGCCAGCAGCTTACCGGGACAGGAACGCTATGGCTACACCTTC. It specifies CASSLPGQERYGYTF.

This rearrangement joins TRBV27 to TRBJ2-7, with TRBD1 matching 8 bases. CDR1 and CDR2 from the germline V gene are MNHEY and SMNVEV (reference sequence). V lost 8 bases and J lost 4; bases outside the gene matches: 10. The CDR3 consists of 14 residues. The CDR3 here is CASRIQGAAYEQYF. CDR3 coding DNA: TGTGCCAGCCGGATTCAGGGGGCAGCATACGAGCAGTACTTC.

This chain joins TRBV28 and TRBJ2-3, with 7 bases that match TRBD1. In germline, CDR1 is MDHEN, CDR2 SYDVKM. Germline trimming cut 3 bases from V and 4 bases from J; bases unmatched to any gene: 7. This CDR3 has 15 amino acids. The CDR3 DNA reads as TGTGCCAGCAGTTTCGGCAGGGGGATATCAGATACGCAGTATTTT. Residues: CASSFGRGISDTQYF.

The CDR3 DNA reads TGCGCCAGCAGCACCCCTGACAGGGCCTACGAGCAGTACTTC. The encoded protein is CASSTPDRAYEQYF. The rearrangement joins TRBV5-1 to TRBJ2-7; TRBD1 agrees at 7 bases. After removal of 4 bases from V and 2 bases from J, the junction contained 6 bases not matched to a gene. The CDR3 spans 14 residues. Germline CDR1 is SGHRS and CDR2 is YFSETQ.

The V gene is TRBV6-5, the J gene TRBJ1-1; D gene unclear. The V gene lost 2 bases and the J gene lost 4 bases, with 11 bases spanning the gap. The CDR3 is 14 residues long. CDR1 is MNHEY, CDR2 SVGAGI, per germline. CDR3: CASSYNERGTEAFF. CDR3 bases: TGTGCCAGCAGTTACAATGAGCGAGGCACTGAAGCTTTCTTT.

This clone has only one observation. J is TRBJ1-2 and V is TRBV29-1; D uncertain. V was shortened by 7 bases and J by 4 bases, with 16 bases between the two germline ends. CDR3 size: 13 residues. Germline values: CDR1 SQVTM, CDR2 ANQGSEA. This CDR3 reads CSAQVPYPYGYTF. In DNA form, the CDR3 reads TGCAGCGCTCAGGTGCCTTACCCCTATGGCTACACCTTC.

The genes are TRBV28 and TRBJ2-1, with D possibly TRBD2 on 5 matching bases. Trimming cost V 3 bases and J 3 bases, with 18 bases left between them. CDR1 and CDR2 from the germline V gene are MDHEN and SYDVKM. The CDR3 runs to 17 residues. CDR3 DNA: TGTGCCAGCAGTTTCCCCCCCCTCGGACTCAGCTACAATGAGCAGTTCTTC. This gives the protein CASSFPPLGLSYNEQFF. The full variable domain, completed using reference TRBV28 and TRBJ2-1, is DVKVTQSSRYLVKRTGEKVFLECVQDMDHENMFWYRQDPGLGLRLIYFSYDVKMKEKGDIPEGYSVSREKKERFSLILESASTNQTSMYLCASSFPPLGLSYNEQFFGPGTRLTVL.

The chain joins TRBV7-2 to TRBJ1-6, with 7 bases aligning to TRBD1. CDR3 length: 15 residues. Germline assignment: CDR1 SGHTA and CDR2 FQGNSA. The V and J ends lost 4 bases and 10 bases, in that order; junction bases with no gene match: 10. This chain's CDR3 is CASSWGGTANSPLHF. CDR3 bases: TGTGCCAGCAGCTGGGGCGGGACAGCAAACTCACCCCTCCACTTT.

The CDR3 bases are TGTGCCAGCAGCTCCGGGACTAATTACGAGCAGTACTTC. This sequence encodes CASSSGTNYEQYF. The V and J genes are TRBV5-4 and TRBJ2-7; TRBD2 matches 7 bases. The CDR3 covers 13 residues. Trimming cost V 3 bases and J 4 bases; bases outside gene matches: 4. The germline gives CDR1 SGHNT, CDR2 YYREEE (reference sequence).

The rearrangement links TRBV7-2 to TRBJ1-4, with unresolved D. V lost 1 base and J lost 6, with 9 bases in between. CDR3 length equals 14 residues. The germline CDR1 and CDR2 sequences are SGHTA and FQGNSA. The CDR3 here is CASSLVSSYEKLFF. As DNA, the CDR3 is TGTGCCAGCAGCTTAGTATCCAGTTATGAAAAACTGTTTTTT.

V is TRBV7-2 and J is TRBJ2-1; 10 positions agree with TRBD2. The CDR3 has 15 residues. Germline trimming cut 5 bases from V and 4 bases from J; bases unmatched to any gene: 5. CDR1 is SGHTA, CDR2 FQGNSA, per germline. For the CDR3, the DNA is TGTGCCAGCAGCACTACTAGCGGGGTATACAATGAGCAGTTCTTC. This encodes CASSTTSGVYNEQFF.

V usage is TRBV3-1 (or the pseudogene TRBV3-2) and J usage is TRBJ1-2, with D tentatively TRBD1 (5 bases). The CDR3 loop spans 12 amino acids. Per germline, CDR1 LGHDT and CDR2 YNNKEL (reference sequence). The V end lost 3 bases, the J end lost 9 bases, and 11 bases lay between the germline ends. This chain's CDR3 is CASSQWGRSYTF. In nucleotides, the CDR3 is TGTGCCAGCAGCCAGTGGGGGAGGAGCTACACCTTC.

The chain employs TRBV9 and TRBJ2-1; 12 bases align to TRBD2. The CDR3 length is 15 residues. The germline V gene encodes CDR1 SGDLS and CDR2 YYNGEE. The J segment lost 4 bases and the V segment lost 4 bases, leaving 3 bases of the junction unmatched. The CDR3 coding sequence is TGTGCCAGCAGCCCCGGACTAGCGGGGTACAATGAGCAGTTCTTC. Residues: CASSPGLAGYNEQFF.